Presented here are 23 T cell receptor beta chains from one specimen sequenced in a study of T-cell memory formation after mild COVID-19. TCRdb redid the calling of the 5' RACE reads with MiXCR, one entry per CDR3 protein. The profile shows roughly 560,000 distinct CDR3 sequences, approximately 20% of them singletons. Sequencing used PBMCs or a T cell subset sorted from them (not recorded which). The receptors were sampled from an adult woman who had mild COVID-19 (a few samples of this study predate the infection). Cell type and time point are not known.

The CDR3 DNA is TGTGCCAGCAGCCGGGGACAGGGCATATACAATGAGCAGTTCTTC. Translation gives CASSRGQGIYNEQFF. The chain uses TRBV5-5 and TRBJ2-1, with 9 bases matching TRBD1. Germline trimming cut 4 bases from V and 4 bases from J; bases unmatched to any gene: 6. Germline V lookup: CDR1 SGHKS, CDR2 YYEKEE (reference sequence). The CDR3 consists of 15 residues. The full variable domain, in which reference TRBV5-5 and TRBJ2-1 provide the parts outside the CDR3, is DAGVTQSPTHLIKTRGQQVTLRCSPISGHKSVSWYQQVLGQGPQFIFQYYEKEERGRGNFPDRFSARQFPNYSSELNVNALLLGDSALYLCASSRGQGIYNEQFFGPGTRLTVL.

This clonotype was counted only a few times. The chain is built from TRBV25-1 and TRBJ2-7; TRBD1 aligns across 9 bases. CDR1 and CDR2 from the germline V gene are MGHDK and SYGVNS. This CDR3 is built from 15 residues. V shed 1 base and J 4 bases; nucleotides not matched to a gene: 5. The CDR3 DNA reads TGTGCCAGCAGTGAATCGGGACAGGGCAAGTACGAGCAGTACTTC. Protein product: CASSESGQGKYEQYF.

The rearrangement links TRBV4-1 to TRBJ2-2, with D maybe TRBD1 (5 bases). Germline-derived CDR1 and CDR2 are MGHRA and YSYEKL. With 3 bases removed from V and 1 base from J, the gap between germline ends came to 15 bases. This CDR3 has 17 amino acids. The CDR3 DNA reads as TGCGCCAGCAGCCACGACCCAAATACAGGGAACACCGGGGAGCTGTTTTTT. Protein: CASSHDPNTGNTGELFF.

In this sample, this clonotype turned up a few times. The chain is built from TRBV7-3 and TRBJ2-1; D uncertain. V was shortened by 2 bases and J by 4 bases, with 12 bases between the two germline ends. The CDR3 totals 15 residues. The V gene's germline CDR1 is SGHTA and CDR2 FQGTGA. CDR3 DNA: TGTGCCAGCAGCTTAGAAATCTCCCTTTACAATGAGCAGTTCTTC. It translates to CASSLEISLYNEQFF.

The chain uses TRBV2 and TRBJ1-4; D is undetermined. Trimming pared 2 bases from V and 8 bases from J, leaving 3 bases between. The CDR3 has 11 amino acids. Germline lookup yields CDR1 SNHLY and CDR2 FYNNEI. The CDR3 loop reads CASSEREKLFF. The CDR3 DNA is TGTGCCAGCAGTGAACGGGAAAAACTGTTTTTT.

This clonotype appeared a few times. CDR3 residues: CASSPRVGRGPGEQYF. The CDR3 DNA sequence: TGTGCCAGCAGCCCCCGTGTGGGACGGGGACCAGGCGAGCAGTACTTC. The chain links TRBV7-9 to TRBJ2-7; tentatively, D is TRBD1 or TRBD2 (5 bases each). This CDR3 region has 16 residues. CDR1 is SEHNR and CDR2 is FQNEAQ in the germline V gene (reference sequence). Trimming took off 5 bases at V and 6 bases at J, with 23 bases between the two ends.

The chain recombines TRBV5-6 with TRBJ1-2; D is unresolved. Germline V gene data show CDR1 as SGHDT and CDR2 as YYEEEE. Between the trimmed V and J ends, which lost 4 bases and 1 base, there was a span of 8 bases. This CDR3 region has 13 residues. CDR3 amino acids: CASSEGLNYGYTF. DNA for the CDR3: TGTGCCAGCAGCGAAGGACTTAACTATGGCTACACCTTC. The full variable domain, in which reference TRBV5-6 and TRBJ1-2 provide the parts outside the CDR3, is DAGVTQSPTHLIKTRGQQVTLRCSPKSGHDTVSWYQQALGQGPQFIFQYYEEEERQRGNFPDRFSGHQFPNYSSELNVNALLLGDSALYLCASSEGLNYGYTFGSGTRLTVV.

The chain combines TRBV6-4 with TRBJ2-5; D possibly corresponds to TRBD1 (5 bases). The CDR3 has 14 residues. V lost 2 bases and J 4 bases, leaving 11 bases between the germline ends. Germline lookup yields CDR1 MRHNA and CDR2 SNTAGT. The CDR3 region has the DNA TGTGCCAGCAGTGACGGCGTCAGGGTAGAGACCCAGTACTTC. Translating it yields CASSDGVRVETQYF.

CDR3 nucleotide sequence: TGCAGTGCAAACAGGAGTCCTAATGAAAAACTGTTTTTT. Translation: CSANRSPNEKLFF. The gene calls are TRBV20-1 and TRBJ1-4; D is perhaps TRBD1 (5 bases). The CDR3 has 13 amino acids. Trimming pared 6 bases from V and 3 bases from J, leaving 11 bases between. In germline, CDR1 is DFQATT, CDR2 SNEGSKA (reference sequence).

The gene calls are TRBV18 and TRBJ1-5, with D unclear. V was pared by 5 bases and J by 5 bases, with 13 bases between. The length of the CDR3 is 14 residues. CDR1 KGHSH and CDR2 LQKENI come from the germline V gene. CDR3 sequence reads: CASSSRAADQPQHF. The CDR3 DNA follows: TGTGCCAGCTCATCCCGGGCCGCGGATCAGCCCCAGCATTTT.

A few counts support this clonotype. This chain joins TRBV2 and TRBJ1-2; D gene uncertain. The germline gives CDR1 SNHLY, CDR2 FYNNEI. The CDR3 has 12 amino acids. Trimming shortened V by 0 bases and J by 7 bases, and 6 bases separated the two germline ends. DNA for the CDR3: TGTGCCAGCAGTGAAGCGGTGGGTGGCTACACCTTC. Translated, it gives CASSEAVGGYTF.

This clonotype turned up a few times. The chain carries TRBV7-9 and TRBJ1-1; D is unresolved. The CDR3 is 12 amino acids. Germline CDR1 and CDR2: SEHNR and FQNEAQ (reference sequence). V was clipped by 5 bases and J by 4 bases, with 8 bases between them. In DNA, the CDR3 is TGTGCCAGCAGCCCTTCTGGCACTGAAGCTTTCTTT. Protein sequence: CASSPSGTEAFF.

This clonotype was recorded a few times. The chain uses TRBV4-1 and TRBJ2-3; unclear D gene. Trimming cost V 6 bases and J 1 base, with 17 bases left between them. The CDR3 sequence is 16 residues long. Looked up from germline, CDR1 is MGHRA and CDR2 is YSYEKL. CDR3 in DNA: TGCGCCAGCAGACCCGGCGACGGGTCTGGCACAGATACGCAGTATTTT. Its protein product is CASRPGDGSGTDTQYF.

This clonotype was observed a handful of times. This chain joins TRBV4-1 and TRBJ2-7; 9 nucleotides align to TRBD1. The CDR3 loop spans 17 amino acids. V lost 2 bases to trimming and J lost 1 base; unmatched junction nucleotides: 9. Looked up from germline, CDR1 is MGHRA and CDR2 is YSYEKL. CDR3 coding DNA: TGCGCCAGCAGCCAACGCGCCGGGACAGGGAGTTCCTACGAGCAGTACTTC. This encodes CASSQRAGTGSSYEQYF.

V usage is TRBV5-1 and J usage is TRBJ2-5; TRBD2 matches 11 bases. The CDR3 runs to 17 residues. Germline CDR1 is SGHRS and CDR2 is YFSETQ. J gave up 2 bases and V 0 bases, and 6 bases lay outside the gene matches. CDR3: CASSLGLAGRIQETQYF. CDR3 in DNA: TGCGCCAGCAGCTTGGGACTAGCGGGACGGATTCAAGAGACCCAGTACTTC.

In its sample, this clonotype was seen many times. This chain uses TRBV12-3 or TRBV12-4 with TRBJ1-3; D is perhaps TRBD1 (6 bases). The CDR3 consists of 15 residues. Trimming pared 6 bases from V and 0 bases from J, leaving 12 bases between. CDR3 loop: CASRTDSRSGNTIYF. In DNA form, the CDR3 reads TGTGCCAGCAGGACGGACAGTCGCTCTGGAAACACCATATATTTT.

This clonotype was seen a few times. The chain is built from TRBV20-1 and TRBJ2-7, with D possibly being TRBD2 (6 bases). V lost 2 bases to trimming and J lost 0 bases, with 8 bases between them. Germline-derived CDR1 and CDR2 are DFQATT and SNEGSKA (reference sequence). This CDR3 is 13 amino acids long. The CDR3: CSARKTSSYEQYF. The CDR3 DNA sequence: TGCAGTGCTAGAAAGACTAGCTCCTACGAGCAGTACTTC.

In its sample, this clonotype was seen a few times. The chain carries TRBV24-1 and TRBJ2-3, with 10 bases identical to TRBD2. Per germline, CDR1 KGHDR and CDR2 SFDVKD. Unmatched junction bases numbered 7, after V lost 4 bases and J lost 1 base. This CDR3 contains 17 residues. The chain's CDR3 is CATSEPILAGGTDTQYF. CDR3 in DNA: TGTGCCACCAGTGAACCCATCCTAGCGGGGGGCACAGATACGCAGTATTTT.

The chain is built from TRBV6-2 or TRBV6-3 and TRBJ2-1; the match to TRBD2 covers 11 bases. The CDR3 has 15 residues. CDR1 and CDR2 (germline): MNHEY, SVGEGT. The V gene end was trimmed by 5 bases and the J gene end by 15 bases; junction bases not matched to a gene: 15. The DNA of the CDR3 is TGTGCCAGCAGTAATACCCTAGCGGGAGGACTGGGGCCGTTCTTC. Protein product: CASSNTLAGGLGPFF.

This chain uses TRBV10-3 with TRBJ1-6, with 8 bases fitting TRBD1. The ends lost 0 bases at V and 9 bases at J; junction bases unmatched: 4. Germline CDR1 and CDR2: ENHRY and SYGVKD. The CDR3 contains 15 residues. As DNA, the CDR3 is TGTGCCATCAGTGAGTCCAAGGGACAGGCTTCACCCCTCCACTTT. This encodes CAISESKGQASPLHF.

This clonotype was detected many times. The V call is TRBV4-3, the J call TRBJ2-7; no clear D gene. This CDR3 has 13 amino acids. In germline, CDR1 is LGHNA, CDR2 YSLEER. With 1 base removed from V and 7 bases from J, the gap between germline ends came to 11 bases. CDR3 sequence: CASSQGAGDEQYF. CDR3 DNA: TGCGCCAGCAGCCAAGGTGCAGGTGATGAGCAGTACTTC.

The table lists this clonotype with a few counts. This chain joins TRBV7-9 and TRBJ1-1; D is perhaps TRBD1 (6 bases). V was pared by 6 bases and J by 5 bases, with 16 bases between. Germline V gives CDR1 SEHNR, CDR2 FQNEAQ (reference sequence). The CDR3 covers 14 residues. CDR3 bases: TGTGCCAGCAGGGGCGGGGGGCCGATTACTGAAGCTTTCTTT. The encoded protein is CASRGGGPITEAFF.

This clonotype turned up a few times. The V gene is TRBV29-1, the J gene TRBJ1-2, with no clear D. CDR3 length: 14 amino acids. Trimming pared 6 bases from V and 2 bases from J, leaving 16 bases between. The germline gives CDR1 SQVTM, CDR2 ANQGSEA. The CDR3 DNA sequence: TGCAGCGTGATGACACGGCGCCGCAACTATGGCTACACCTTC. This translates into CSVMTRRRNYGYTF.